This T cell receptor (beta chain) is from a study of Tregs in tolerant kidney transplant recipients. This CDR3 region has 14 residues. The germline CDR1 and CDR2 sequences are MNHEY and SMNVEV (reference sequence). V was shortened by 5 bases and J by 2 bases, with 9 bases between the two germline ends. Some clones are missing from TCRdb's copy, which holds only in-frame ones; the method was immunoSEQ multiplex PCR. The sample yields about 20,000 clones, approximately 80% seen once. The V gene is TRBV27, the J gene TRBJ2-2; D is uncertain. The material sequenced was Tregs from blood. The clonotype was recovered from a human donor in good health. The CDR3 DNA is TGTGCCAGCAGTGGTGTCAGTAACACCGGGGAGCTGTTTTTT. Its translation: CASSGVSNTGELFF.